This passage covers 5 T cell receptor beta chains from one sample sequenced in a study. TCRdb re-called the 5' RACE reads through MiXCR, storing one row per CDR3 protein. The table shows fewer than 80,000 distinct CDR3 sequences, with approximately 23% occurring only once. Sequenced: memory CD4+ T cells sorted from a lymph node. Subset meaning: memory CD4+ T cells, CD4+CD45RO+CD25-. These receptors originate from a female donor with breast cancer.

About this clonotype: One base away lies a much larger clone, so this may be a sequencing read error. This rearrangement joins TRBV4-2 to TRBJ1-1; no definite D call. The CDR3 is 14 amino acids. The V and J ends lost 5 bases and 10 bases respectively, with 20 bases between them. Per germline, CDR1 LGHNA and CDR2 YNFKEQ. CDR3 protein: CASSSSGTAVGAFF. The CDR3 nucleotides are TGTGCCAGCAGCTCAAGTGGAACGGCCGTAGGAGCTTTCTTT.

Only a few counts were recorded for this clonotype. The chain recombines TRBV6-6 with TRBJ1-1; 8 positions agree with TRBD1. Looked up from germline, CDR1 is MNHNY and CDR2 is SVGAGI (reference sequence). The length of the CDR3 is 15 residues. J gave up 3 bases and V 2 bases, and 5 bases lay outside the gene matches. DNA of the CDR3: TGTGCCAGCAGTTACCCCGGACAGGGCGACACTGAAGCTTTCTTT. Translating it yields CASSYPGQGDTEAFF.

In its sample, this clonotype was seen a few times. The V and J genes are TRBV5-1 and TRBJ2-1, with 10 bases aligning to TRBD2. From germline, CDR1 is SGHRS and CDR2 YFSETQ. After removal of 7 bases from V and 8 bases from J, the junction contained 9 bases not matched to a gene. The CDR3 has 14 residues. The chain's CDR3 is CASSSGRGRDEQFF. The CDR3 DNA reads TGCGCCAGCTCTAGCGGGAGAGGGAGAGATGAGCAGTTCTTC.

In this sample, this clonotype turned up a few times. CDR3 in DNA: TGTGCCAGCAGCGGGCGGAATACGCAGTATTTT. This sequence encodes CASSGRNTQYF. The rearrangement uses TRBV7-2 and TRBJ2-3; no clear D. CDR3 length: 11 residues. Germline-derived CDR1 and CDR2 are SGHTA and FQGNSA. The V end lost 5 bases, the J end lost 7 bases, and 7 bases lay between the germline ends.

This clonotype was observed at least ten times. V is TRBV20-1 and J is TRBJ1-1, with a weak D call TRBD1 (5 bases). This CDR3 has 12 residues. Trimming pared 6 bases from V and 4 bases from J, leaving 12 bases between. Germline CDR1 is DFQATT and CDR2 is SNEGSKA (reference sequence). The CDR3 coding sequence is TGCAGTGCGGGGAGGGGAGGCACTGAAGCTTTCTTT. This codes for CSAGRGGTEAFF.